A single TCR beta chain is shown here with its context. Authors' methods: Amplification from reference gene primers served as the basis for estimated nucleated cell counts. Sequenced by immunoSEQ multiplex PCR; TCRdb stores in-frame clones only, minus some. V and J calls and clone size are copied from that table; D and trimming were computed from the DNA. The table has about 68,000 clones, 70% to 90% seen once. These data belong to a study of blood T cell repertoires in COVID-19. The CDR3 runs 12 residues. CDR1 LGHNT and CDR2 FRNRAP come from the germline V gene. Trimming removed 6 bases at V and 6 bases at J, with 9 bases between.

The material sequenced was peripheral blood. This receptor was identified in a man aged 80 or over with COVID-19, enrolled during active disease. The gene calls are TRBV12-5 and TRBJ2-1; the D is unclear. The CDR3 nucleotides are TGTGCTAGTGGCCCCACGCGCAATGAGCAGTTCTTC. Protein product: CASGPTRNEQFF.